Presented here are 20 T cell receptor beta chains from one specimen sequenced in a study of blood T cell repertoires in COVID-19. Produced via immunoSEQ multiplex PCR; TCRdb's table is partial and in-frame only. The top ten clones hold approximately 7.5% of a sample with hundreds of thousands of clones, approximately 80% of them seen once. The sample taken for sequencing was peripheral blood. These receptors were collected from a woman of 80 years or more with COVID-19, enrolled during active disease.

The chain uses TRBV12-5 and TRBJ1-5; 9 bases match TRBD1. J gave up 6 bases and V 7 bases, and 7 bases lay outside the gene matches. This CDR3 contains 14 residues. Germline values: CDR1 LGHNT, CDR2 FRNRAP. The CDR3 nucleotides are TGTGCTAGTGATGTAGGGACAGGGTTTCAGCCCCAGCATTTT. Translation: CASDVGTGFQPQHF.

The V call is TRBV5-6, the J call TRBJ1-2; TRBD1 might be the D (6 bases). CDR1 SGHDT and CDR2 YYEEEE come from the germline V gene. Trimming stripped 5 bases from V and 6 bases from J, with 17 bases between. The CDR3 is 14 residues long. The CDR3 bases are TGTGCCAGCAGGTACGTCAGGGGCGCGGATGGCTACACCTTC. This gives the protein CASRYVRGADGYTF.

The CDR3 reads CATSREPDRAGELFF. The DNA for the CDR3 is TGTGCCACCAGCAGAGAGCCCGACAGGGCCGGGGAGCTGTTTTTT. The rearrangement links TRBV15 to TRBJ2-2, with 7 bases identical to TRBD1. The ends lost 0 bases at V and 6 bases at J; junction bases unmatched: 4. From germline, CDR1 is LNHNV and CDR2 YYDKDF (reference sequence). This CDR3 spans 15 amino acids.

The genes are TRBV5-1 and TRBJ1-1; TRBD1 is a possible D gene (5 bases). V shed 2 bases and J shed 2 bases, with 13 bases lying between them. Germline loops: CDR1 SGHRS, CDR2 YFSETQ. This CDR3 contains 15 residues. The CDR3, as DNA: TGCGCCAGCAGCTTAAGTGGGAGGGGCAACACTGAAGCTTTCTTT. It translates to CASSLSGRGNTEAFF.

This clone was recorded a few times. The V call is TRBV19, the J call TRBJ2-1; TRBD2 is a possible D gene (5 bases). V shed 5 bases and J shed 0 bases, with 14 bases lying between them. The CDR3 covers 16 residues. Per germline, CDR1 LNHDA and CDR2 SQIVND (reference sequence). CDR3 protein: CASSPMTGSSYNEQFF. CDR3 bases: TGTGCCAGTAGTCCGATGACTGGGAGCTCCTACAATGAGCAGTTCTTC.

The genes are TRBV15 and TRBJ1-5, with D possibly TRBD1 on 6 matching bases. This CDR3 is 13 amino acids long. Germline-derived CDR1 and CDR2 are LNHNV and YYDKDF (reference sequence). V gave up 5 bases and J gave up 6 bases, with 11 bases separating them. The CDR3 loop reads CATSLGAAQPQHF. In DNA, the CDR3 is TGTGCCACCAGCTTGGGGGCTGCTCAGCCCCAGCATTTT.

This clone has only a few counts. The gene calls are TRBV19 and TRBJ2-7; D is ambiguous. The CDR3 has 13 amino acids. Deletions cut 6 bases from V and 4 bases from J, with 13 bases between. The V gene's germline CDR1 is LNHDA and CDR2 SQIVND (reference sequence). This chain's CDR3 is CASRSGVEYEQYF. CDR3 nucleotides: TGTGCCAGTAGGTCCGGTGTTGAGTACGAGCAGTACTTC.

The rearrangement joins TRBV11-2 to TRBJ2-1; D might be TRBD1 (5 bases). This CDR3 has 15 residues. V lost 7 bases to trimming and J lost 0 bases, with 13 bases between them. Germline V CDR1 and CDR2: SGHAT, FQNNGV. CDR3 region: CASTPSRGSYNEQFF. The CDR3 region has the DNA TGTGCCAGCACCCCGTCAAGGGGCTCCTACAATGAGCAGTTCTTC.

CDR3 sequence: CSAGTAPNTEAFF. The CDR3 DNA is TGCAGCGCTGGGACAGCACCGAACACTGAAGCTTTCTTT. The chain couples TRBV29-1 to TRBJ1-1; 7 bases are shared with TRBD1. In germline, CDR1 is SQVTM, CDR2 ANQGSEA. Trimming took 7 bases from V and 1 from J; bases not matched to a gene: 6. CDR3 length: 13 amino acids.

The chain links TRBV5-6 to TRBJ2-7; D is unresolved. Germline V CDR1 and CDR2: SGHDT, YYEEEE. The V gene lost 0 bases and the J gene lost 2 bases, with 18 bases spanning the gap. This CDR3 is 17 amino acids long. Here the CDR3 reads CASSLAVRYSLTYEQYF. CDR3 DNA: TGTGCCAGCAGCTTGGCGGTTCGATACTCATTAACCTACGAGCAGTACTTC. The full variable domain, its missing parts supplied by reference TRBV5-6 and TRBJ2-7, is DAGVTQSPTHLIKTRGQQVTLRCSPKSGHDTVSWYQQALGQGPQFIFQYYEEEERQRGNFPDRFSGHQFPNYSSELNVNALLLGDSALYLCASSLAVRYSLTYEQYFGPGTRLTVT.

The chain recombines TRBV5-1 with TRBJ1-6, with D possibly matching TRBD1 (6 bases). Germline CDR1 SGHRS, CDR2 YFSETQ. CDR3 length: 16 amino acids. Trimming pared 1 base from V and 7 bases from J, leaving 15 bases between. The CDR3 nucleotides are TGCGCCAGCAGCTTGAGTTCCGACAGGCCAAATTCACCCCTCCACTTT. Its translation: CASSLSSDRPNSPLHF.

This chain connects TRBV6-7 to TRBJ2-7; D is perhaps TRBD2 (6 bases). TRBV6-7 counts as an open reading frame of uncertain function. V was shortened by 2 bases and J by 3 bases, with 14 bases between the two germline ends. CDR3 length: 15 amino acids. The CDR3 here is CASSYGRESNYEQYF. CDR3 DNA sequence: TGTGCCAGCAGTTACGGCCGGGAGTCTAACTACGAGCAGTACTTC.

The chain carries TRBV14 and TRBJ1-2, with TRBD1 as a possible D gene (6 bases). Trimming pared 6 bases from V and 3 bases from J, leaving 11 bases between. The CDR3 has 13 residues. Germline values: CDR1 SGHDN, CDR2 FVKESK. Here the CDR3 reads CASSPQGYYGYTF. CDR3 nucleotides: TGTGCCAGCAGTCCACAGGGCTACTATGGCTACACCTTC.

This clone was seen once. The CDR3 spells CASSGGAGLAYNEQFF. The DNA of the CDR3 is TGTGCCAGCAGCGGCGGGGCGGGGTTGGCCTACAATGAGCAGTTCTTC. The chain joins TRBV9 to TRBJ2-1; TRBD2 might be the D (6 bases). Trimming pared 3 bases from V and 2 bases from J, leaving 15 bases between. This CDR3 has 16 amino acids. Germline V CDR1 and CDR2: SGDLS, YYNGEE.

Only one count was recorded for this clone. The chain joins TRBV6-6 to TRBJ2-2; D perhaps matches TRBD2 (5 bases). The CDR3 sequence is 13 residues long. Trimming pared 6 bases from V and 3 bases from J, leaving 8 bases between. Germline CDR1 and CDR2: MNHNY and SVGAGI (reference sequence). The CDR3 DNA sequence: TGTGCCAGCAGCCCGGGGTACACCGGGGAGCTGTTTTTT. This encodes CASSPGYTGELFF.

The chain joins TRBV6-5 to TRBJ1-6; D remains ambiguous. The V gene lost 7 bases and the J gene lost 7 bases, with 14 bases spanning the gap. Germline assignment: CDR1 MNHEY and CDR2 SVGAGI. The CDR3 consists of 14 residues. CDR3 DNA: TGTGCCAGCACCATATCCGGTGAAAATTCACCCCTCCACTTT. Protein product: CASTISGENSPLHF.

V usage is TRBV7-2 and J usage is TRBJ1-6; D is ambiguous. The length of the CDR3 is 14 residues. Trimming cost V 3 bases and J 7 bases, with 10 bases left between them. Germline values: CDR1 SGHTA, CDR2 FQGNSA. The CDR3 protein is CASSFLQTNSPLHF. In DNA, the CDR3 is TGTGCCAGCAGCTTCCTACAGACAAATTCACCCCTCCACTTT.

The V and J genes are TRBV7-3 and TRBJ2-5; possibly TRBD2 for D (5 bases). The CDR3 contains 13 residues. CDR1 SGHTA and CDR2 FQGTGA come from the germline V gene. The germline V and J ends were trimmed by 5 bases and 4 bases, with 11 bases remaining between them. CDR3 sequence (DNA): TGTGCCAGCAGCGCATCCGGAGGAGAGACCCAGTACTTC. Translation: CASSASGGETQYF.

The chain combines TRBV24-1 with TRBJ1-6; D may be TRBD1 (6 bases). Trimming removed 3 bases from V and 3 bases from J, with 8 bases in between. Germline V gene lookup returns CDR1 KGHDR and CDR2 SFDVKD. The CDR3 has 15 residues. DNA of the CDR3: TGTGCCACCAGTGATGGACAGCGCTATAATTCACCCCTCCACTTT. Translated, it gives CATSDGQRYNSPLHF.

On this clone itself: Relative to the germline gene, one junction end is altered; a read error may explain this. The CDR3 reads CASSEDRGYSSPLHF. CDR3 nucleotides: TGTGCCAGCAGCGAGGACAGGGGGTATAGTTCACCCCTCCACTTT. This chain joins TRBV5-6 and TRBJ1-6; 10 positions agree with TRBD1. Germline V CDR1 and CDR2: SGHDT, YYEEEE. The CDR3 covers 15 residues.